A single sample is the source of the 12 T cell receptor beta chains below, sequenced in a study of T cell responses to AZD1222 COVID-19 vaccine. Generated by immunoSEQ multiplex PCR, the TCRdb table keeps only in-frame clones and is missing some. The sample contains around 130,000 clones, roughly 93% of which appear only once. The specimen was peripheral blood, collected on day 0 of AZD1222 vaccination. The receptors originated from an adult in good health.

The chain couples TRBV27 to TRBJ2-2; D remains unclear. The germline CDR1 and CDR2 sequences are MNHEY and SMNVEV (reference sequence). The CDR3 is 15 amino acids. The ends were cut back, 4 bases at V and 1 base at J, with 10 bases in the middle. The CDR3 nucleotides are TGTGCCAGCAGTTCCCCTGGACGGAACACCGGGGAGCTGTTTTTT. Translating gives CASSSPGRNTGELFF.

This rearrangement joins TRBV19 to TRBJ1-1; D not certain. V lost 6 bases, J lost 7 bases, and 18 bases lay in between. Germline V gene lookup returns CDR1 LNHDA and CDR2 SQIVND (reference sequence). This CDR3 region has 14 residues. DNA for the CDR3: TGTGCCAGTAGGACACCGGGATCTATTTATGAAGCTTTCTTT. This translates into CASRTPGSIYEAFF.

The chain is built from TRBV12-3 or TRBV12-4 and TRBJ2-7, with D tentatively TRBD2 (5 bases). The CDR3 is made up of 13 amino acids. Trimming pared 5 bases from V and 7 bases from J, leaving 15 bases between. The CDR3 is CASSRGRMGEQYF. Written as DNA, the CDR3 is TGTGCCAGCAGTCGGGGTCGGATGGGAGAGCAGTACTTC.

The rearrangement links TRBV7-2 to TRBJ1-2, with D tentatively TRBD1 (6 bases). V was cut by 1 base and J by 5 bases, with 14 bases left in between. From germline, CDR1 is SGHTA and CDR2 FQGNSA. This CDR3 has 15 amino acids. The CDR3 is CASSLDPGQVYGYTF. The CDR3 nucleotides are TGTGCCAGCAGCTTAGACCCGGGACAAGTATATGGCTACACCTTC.

The chain links TRBV14 to TRBJ2-3; maybe TRBD2 (5 bases). V was pared by 1 base and J by 3 bases, with 5 bases between. From germline, CDR1 is SGHDN and CDR2 FVKESK. CDR3 length: 13 residues. The CDR3 loop reads CASSQGLTDTQYF. CDR3 coding DNA: TGTGCCAGCAGCCAAGGACTAACAGATACGCAGTATTTT.

The chain uses TRBV6-5 and TRBJ1-1; no reliable D call. The V end was cut by 5 bases, the J end by 3 bases, with 16 bases between. Germline-derived CDR1 and CDR2 are MNHEY and SVGAGI. CDR3 size: 15 residues. CDR3 protein: CASSPSRSMYTEAFF. CDR3 in DNA: TGTGCCAGCAGTCCAAGTCGAAGTATGTACACTGAAGCTTTCTTT.

The V gene is TRBV6-5, the J gene TRBJ1-2, with D perhaps TRBD1 (5 bases). This CDR3 contains 14 residues. Trimming left V 7 bases short and J 1 base short, with 13 bases between. Germline V gene data show CDR1 as MNHEY and CDR2 as SVGAGI. CDR3 protein: CASTKGHLNYGYTF. CDR3 nucleotides: TGTGCCAGCACGAAGGGGCACCTTAACTATGGCTACACCTTC.

The gene calls are TRBV9 and TRBJ2-7; D ambiguous. Looked up from germline, CDR1 is SGDLS and CDR2 is YYNGEE. The CDR3 length is 14 residues. V lost 5 bases, J lost 1 base, and 13 bases lay in between. The CDR3 loop is CASRPGVHSYEQYF. CDR3 DNA: TGTGCCAGCAGACCCGGAGTACATTCCTACGAGCAGTACTTC.

V is TRBV6-5 and J is TRBJ2-5, with D maybe TRBD2 (6 bases). V was shortened by 0 bases and J by 4 bases, with 15 bases between the two germline ends. Germline CDR1 reads MNHEY; CDR2 reads SVGAGI. The length of the CDR3 is 16 residues. The CDR3 DNA sequence: TGTGCCAGCAGTTACTCTGGCGGGATGGGAAGAGAGACCCAGTACTTC. It yields the protein CASSYSGGMGRETQYF.

This chain links TRBV6-2 or TRBV6-3 with TRBJ1-5, with 7 nucleotides matching TRBD1. Germline V gives CDR1 MNHEY, CDR2 SVGEGT. This CDR3 contains 14 residues. The V gene end was trimmed by 2 bases and the J gene end by 5 bases; junction bases not matched to a gene: 3. The CDR3 coding sequence is TGTGCCAGCAGTTACCCCACAGGGGATCAGCCCCAGCATTTT. Translating it yields CASSYPTGDQPQHF.

The chain couples TRBV7-9 to TRBJ1-2; D unresolved. V was cut by 1 base and J by 4 bases, with 10 bases left in between. Germline values: CDR1 SEHNR, CDR2 FQNEAQ (reference sequence). This CDR3 contains 14 residues. The CDR3, as DNA: TGTGCCAGCAGCTTAGACGACACGGTCTATGGCTACACCTTC. Residues: CASSLDDTVYGYTF.

The chain couples TRBV5-1 to TRBJ1-6; perhaps TRBD1 as D (5 bases). V lost 0 bases and J lost 10, with 11 bases in between. The CDR3 covers 14 residues. CDR1 is SGHRS, CDR2 YFSETQ, per germline. The CDR3 bases are TGCGCCAGCAGCTTGGCAGGGCAGAACTCACCCCTCCACTTT. Translation gives CASSLAGQNSPLHF.